This record concerns one T cell receptor (beta chain) sequence. The antigen is undetermined. The data stem from a study of T cell responses to AZD1222 COVID-19 vaccine. Study-level information: Second-dose intervals of approximately 4 or approximately 12 weeks were pooled. Points from the study as a whole: Among vaccine-associated CD4 TCRs, coverage spanned spike, with dominance at 160-218 and 743-854. Sampling that yielded the repertoires occurred only after the peak T cell response. Recipients of two AZD1222 doses showed rising Spike-specific TCR breadth and depth.

The CDR3 sequence is 12 residues long. V was clipped by 2 bases and J by 4 bases, with 4 bases between them. Germline assignment: CDR1 SGHNT and CDR2 YYREEE (reference sequence). The protocol was immunoSEQ multiplex PCR, while the TCRdb copy is restricted to in-frame clones and leaves out a portion. The sample carries more than 95,000 clones, more than 75% recorded once. Sequenced here: peripheral blood, sampled on day 0 of AZD1222 vaccination. The receptor comes from an adult in good health. The chain carries TRBV5-4 and TRBJ1-3; D unresolved. This CDR3 is CASSFPGNTIYF. The CDR3 DNA sequence: TGTGCCAGCAGCTTTCCCGGAAACACCATATATTTT.